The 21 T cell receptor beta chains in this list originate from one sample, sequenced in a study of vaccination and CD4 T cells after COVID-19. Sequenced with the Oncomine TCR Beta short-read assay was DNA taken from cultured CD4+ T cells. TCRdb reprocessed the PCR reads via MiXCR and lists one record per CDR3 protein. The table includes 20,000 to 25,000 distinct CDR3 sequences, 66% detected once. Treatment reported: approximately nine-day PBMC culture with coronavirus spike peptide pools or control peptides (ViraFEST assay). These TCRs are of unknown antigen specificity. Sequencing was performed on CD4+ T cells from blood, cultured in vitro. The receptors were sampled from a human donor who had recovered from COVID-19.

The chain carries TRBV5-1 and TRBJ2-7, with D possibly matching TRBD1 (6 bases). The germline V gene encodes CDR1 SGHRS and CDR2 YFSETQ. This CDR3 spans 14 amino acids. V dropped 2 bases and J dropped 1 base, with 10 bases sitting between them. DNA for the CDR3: TGCGCCAGCAGCTTAGGGACACGGTCCTACGAGCAGTACTTC. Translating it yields CASSLGTRSYEQYF.

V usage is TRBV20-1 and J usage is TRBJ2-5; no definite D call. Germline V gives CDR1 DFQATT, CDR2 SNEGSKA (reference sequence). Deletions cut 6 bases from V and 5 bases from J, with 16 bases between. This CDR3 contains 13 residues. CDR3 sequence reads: CSAPTSGRETQYF. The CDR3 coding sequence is TGCAGTGCCCCCACTTCTGGGCGGGAGACCCAGTACTTC.

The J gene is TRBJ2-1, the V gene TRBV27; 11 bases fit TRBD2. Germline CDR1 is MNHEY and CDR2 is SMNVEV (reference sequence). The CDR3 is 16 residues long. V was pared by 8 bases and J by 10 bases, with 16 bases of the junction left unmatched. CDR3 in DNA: TGTGCCAGCGGAGGGATTCTAGCGGGAGGCCCCGGAGAGCAGTTCTTC. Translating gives CASGGILAGGPGEQFF.

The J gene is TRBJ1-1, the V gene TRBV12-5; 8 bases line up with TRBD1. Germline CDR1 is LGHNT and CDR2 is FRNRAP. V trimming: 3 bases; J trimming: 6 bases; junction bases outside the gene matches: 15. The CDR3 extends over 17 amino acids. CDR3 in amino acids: CASGLHQGASIYAEAFF. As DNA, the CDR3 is TGTGCTAGTGGTTTACATCAGGGGGCCTCAATATACGCTGAAGCTTTCTTT. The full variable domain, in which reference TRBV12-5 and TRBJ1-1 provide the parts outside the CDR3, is DARVTQTPRHKVTEMGQEVTMRCQPILGHNTVFWYRQTMMQGLELLAYFRNRAPLDDSGMPKDRFSAEMPDATLATLKIQPSEPRDSAVYFCASGLHQGASIYAEAFFGQGTRLTVV.

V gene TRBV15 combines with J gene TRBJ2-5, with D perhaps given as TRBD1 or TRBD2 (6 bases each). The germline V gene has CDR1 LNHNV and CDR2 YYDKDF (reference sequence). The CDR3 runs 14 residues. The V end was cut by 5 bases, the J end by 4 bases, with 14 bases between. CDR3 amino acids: CATSLGGNGETQYF. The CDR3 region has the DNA TGTGCCACCAGCTTGGGGGGCAATGGAGAGACCCAGTACTTC.

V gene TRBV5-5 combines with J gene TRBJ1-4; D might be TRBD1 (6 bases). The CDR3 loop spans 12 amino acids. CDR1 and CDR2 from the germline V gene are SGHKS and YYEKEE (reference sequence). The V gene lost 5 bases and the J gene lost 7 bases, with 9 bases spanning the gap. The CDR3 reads CASRQGGEKLFF. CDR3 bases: TGTGCCAGCAGACAGGGTGGTGAAAAACTGTTTTTT.

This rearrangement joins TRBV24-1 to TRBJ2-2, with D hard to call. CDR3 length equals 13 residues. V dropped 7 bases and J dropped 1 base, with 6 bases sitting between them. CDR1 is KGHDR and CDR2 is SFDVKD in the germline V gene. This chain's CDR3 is CATRGWNTGELFF. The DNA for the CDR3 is TGTGCCACCAGGGGGTGGAACACCGGGGAGCTGTTTTTT.

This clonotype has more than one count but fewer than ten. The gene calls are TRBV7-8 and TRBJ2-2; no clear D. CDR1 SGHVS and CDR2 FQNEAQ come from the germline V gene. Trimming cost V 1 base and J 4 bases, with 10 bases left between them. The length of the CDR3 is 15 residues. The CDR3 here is CASSLGTFGTGELFF. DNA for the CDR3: TGTGCCAGCAGCTTAGGGACGTTCGGCACCGGGGAGCTGTTTTTT.

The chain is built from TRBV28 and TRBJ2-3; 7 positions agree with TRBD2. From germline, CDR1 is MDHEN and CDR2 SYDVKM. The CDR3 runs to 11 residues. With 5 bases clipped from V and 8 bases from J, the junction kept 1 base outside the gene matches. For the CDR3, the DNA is TGTGCCAGCAGTGGGGGGGGTACGCAGTATTTT. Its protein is CASSGGGTQYF.

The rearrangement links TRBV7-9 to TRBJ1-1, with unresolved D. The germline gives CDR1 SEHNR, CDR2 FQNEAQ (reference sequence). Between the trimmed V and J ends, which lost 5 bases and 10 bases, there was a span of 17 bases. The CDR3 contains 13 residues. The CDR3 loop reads CASSRTLPEGAFF. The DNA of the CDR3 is TGTGCCAGCAGCCGGACCCTACCGGAGGGAGCTTTCTTT.

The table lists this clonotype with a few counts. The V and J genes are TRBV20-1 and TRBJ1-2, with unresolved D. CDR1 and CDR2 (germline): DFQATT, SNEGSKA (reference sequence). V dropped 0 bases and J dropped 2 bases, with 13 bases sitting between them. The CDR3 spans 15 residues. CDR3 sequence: CSARDPRAGNYGYTF. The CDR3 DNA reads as TGCAGTGCTAGAGATCCCCGGGCGGGGAACTATGGCTACACCTTC.

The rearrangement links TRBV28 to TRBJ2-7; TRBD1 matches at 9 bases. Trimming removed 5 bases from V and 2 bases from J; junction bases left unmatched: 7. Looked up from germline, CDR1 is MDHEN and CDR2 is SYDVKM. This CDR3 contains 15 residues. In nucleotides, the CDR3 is TGTGCCAGCAGTGGATTGGGACAGGGAACCTACGAGCAGTACTTC. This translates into CASSGLGQGTYEQYF.

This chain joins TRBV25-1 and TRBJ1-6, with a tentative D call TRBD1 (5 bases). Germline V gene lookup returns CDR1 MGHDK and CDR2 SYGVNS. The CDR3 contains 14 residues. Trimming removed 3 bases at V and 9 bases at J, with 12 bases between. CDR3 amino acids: CASSDRRVRSPLHF. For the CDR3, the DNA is TGTGCCAGCAGTGATCGCAGGGTACGTTCACCCCTCCACTTT.

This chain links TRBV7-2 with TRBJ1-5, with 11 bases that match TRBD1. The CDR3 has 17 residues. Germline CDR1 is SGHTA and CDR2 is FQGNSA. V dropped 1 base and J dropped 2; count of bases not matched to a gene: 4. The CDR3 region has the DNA TGTGCCAGCAGCTTAGTGGGGACAGGGGGTGGCAATCAGCCCCAGCATTTT. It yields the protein CASSLVGTGGGNQPQHF.

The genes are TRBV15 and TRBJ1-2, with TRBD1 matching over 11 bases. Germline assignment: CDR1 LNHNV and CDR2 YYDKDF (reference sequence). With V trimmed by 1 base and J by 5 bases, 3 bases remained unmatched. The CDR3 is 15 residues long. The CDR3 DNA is TGTGCCACCAGCAGAGGGGACAGGGGGATTTATGGCTACACCTTC. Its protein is CATSRGDRGIYGYTF.

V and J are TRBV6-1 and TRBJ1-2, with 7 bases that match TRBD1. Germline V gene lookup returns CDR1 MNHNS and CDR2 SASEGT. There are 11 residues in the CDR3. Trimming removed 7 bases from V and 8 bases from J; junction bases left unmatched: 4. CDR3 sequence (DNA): TGTGCCAGCACAGGGGGATACGGCTACACCTTC. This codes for CASTGGYGYTF.

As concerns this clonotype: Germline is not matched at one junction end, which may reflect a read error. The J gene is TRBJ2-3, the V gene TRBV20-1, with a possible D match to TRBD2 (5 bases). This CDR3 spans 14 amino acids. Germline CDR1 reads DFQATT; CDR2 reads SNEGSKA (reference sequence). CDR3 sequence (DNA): TGCAGTGCTGATCGACTTCCTAGCACAGATACGCGGTATTTT. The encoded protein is CSADRLPSTDTRYF.

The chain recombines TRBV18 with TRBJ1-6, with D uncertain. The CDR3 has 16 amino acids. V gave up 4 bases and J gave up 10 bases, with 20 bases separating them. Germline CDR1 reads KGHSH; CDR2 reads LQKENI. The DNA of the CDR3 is TGTGCCAGCTCACTTTATGGACCCACCCAAGGGTCACCCCTCCACTTT. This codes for CASSLYGPTQGSPLHF.

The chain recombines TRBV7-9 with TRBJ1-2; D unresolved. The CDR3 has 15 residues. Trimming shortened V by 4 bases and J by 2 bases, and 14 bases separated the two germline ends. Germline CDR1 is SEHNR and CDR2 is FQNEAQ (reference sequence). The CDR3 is CASSSDGVPNYGYTF. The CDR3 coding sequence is TGTGCCAGCAGCTCCGACGGGGTTCCGAACTATGGCTACACCTTC. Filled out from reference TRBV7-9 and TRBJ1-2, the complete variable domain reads DTGVSQNPRHKITKRGQNVTFRCDPISEHNRLYWYRQTLGQGPEFLTYFQNEAQLEKSRLLSDRFSAERPKGSFSTLEIQRTEQGDSAMYLCASSSDGVPNYGYTFGSGTRLTVV.

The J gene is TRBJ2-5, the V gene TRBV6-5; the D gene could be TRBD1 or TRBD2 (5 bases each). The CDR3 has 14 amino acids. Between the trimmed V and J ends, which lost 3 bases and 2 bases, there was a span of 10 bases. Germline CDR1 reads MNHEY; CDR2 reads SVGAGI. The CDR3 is CASSYGTAQETQYF. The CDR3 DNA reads TGTGCCAGCAGTTATGGGACGGCGCAAGAGACCCAGTACTTC.

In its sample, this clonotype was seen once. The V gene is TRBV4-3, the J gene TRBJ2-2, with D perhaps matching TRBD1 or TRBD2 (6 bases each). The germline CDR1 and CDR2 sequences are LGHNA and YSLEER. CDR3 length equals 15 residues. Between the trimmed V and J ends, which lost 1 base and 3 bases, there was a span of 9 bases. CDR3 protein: CASSQAGAHTGELFF. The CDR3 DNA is TGCGCCAGCAGCCAAGCGGGGGCGCACACCGGGGAGCTGTTTTTT.